One and the same sample provided the 15 T cell receptor beta chains below, sequenced in a study of T cell responses to AZD1222 COVID-19 vaccine. Method: immunoSEQ multiplex PCR; TCRdb's copy keeps in-frame clones and lacks some. The sample lists 75,000 to 100,000 clones; roughly 89% were seen once. The sample consisted of peripheral blood, taken on day 0 of AZD1222 vaccination. All receptors come from an adult in good health.

The CDR3 spells CASSSTGADTEAFF. For the CDR3, the DNA is TGCGCCAGCAGCTCGACAGGGGCGGACACTGAAGCTTTCTTT. The gene calls are TRBV5-1 and TRBJ1-1; the match to TRBD1 covers 8 bases. The V gene's germline CDR1 is SGHRS and CDR2 YFSETQ. V dropped 3 bases and J dropped 3; count of bases not matched to a gene: 4. The CDR3 has 14 residues.

The CDR3 nucleotides read TGTGCCAGCAGTCCGCGCAGCCTGGACGAGCAGTACTTC. Residues: CASSPRSLDEQYF. The V gene is TRBV6-5, the J gene TRBJ2-7; D is uncertain. Germline V CDR1 and CDR2: MNHEY, SVGAGI. This CDR3 comprises 13 residues. The ends were cut back, 5 bases at V and 5 bases at J, with 13 bases in the middle.

The genes are TRBV7-8 and TRBJ1-1; the match to TRBD1 covers 7 bases. Germline-derived CDR1 and CDR2 are SGHVS and FQNEAQ. This CDR3 comprises 14 residues. Unmatched junction bases numbered 3, after V lost 1 base and J lost 4 bases. The CDR3, as DNA: TGTGCCAGCAGCTTAGGACAGGGTCGCACTGAAGCTTTCTTT. Its protein is CASSLGQGRTEAFF.

The CDR3 here is CASSIRGTGGADTQYF. For the CDR3, the DNA is TGTGCCAGTAGTATCCGAGGGACAGGGGGCGCAGATACGCAGTATTTT. The rearrangement uses TRBV19 and TRBJ2-3; 12 bases align to TRBD1. Looked up from germline, CDR1 is LNHDA and CDR2 is SQIVND (reference sequence). V shed 3 bases and J 4 bases; nucleotides not matched to a gene: 5. The CDR3 is made up of 16 amino acids.

The chain carries TRBV6-2 or TRBV6-3 and TRBJ2-1, with D hard to call. This CDR3 is 13 amino acids long. Germline V gene lookup returns CDR1 MNHEY and CDR2 SVGEGT. V lost 6 bases, J lost 13 bases, and 19 bases lay in between. CDR3 coding DNA: TGTGCCAGCAGGTACACCGGGCCTTCAAATCAGTTCTTC. Protein: CASRYTGPSNQFF.

The chain has TRBV10-3 and TRBJ2-2, with 8 positions matching TRBD1. With V trimmed by 7 bases and J by 1 base, 5 bases remained unmatched. Germline loops: CDR1 ENHRY, CDR2 SYGVKD. The CDR3 length is 15 residues. The CDR3 protein is CAITPGTGNTGELFF. CDR3 DNA sequence: TGTGCCATCACTCCCGGGACAGGGAACACCGGGGAGCTGTTTTTT.

In DNA form, the CDR3 reads TGTGCCAGCAGTTCGGGACAGGCGACCCCCTATGGCTACACCTTC. Amino acid sequence: CASSSGQATPYGYTF. This rearrangement joins TRBV28 to TRBJ1-2, with 8 bases lining up with TRBD1. Germline loops: CDR1 MDHEN, CDR2 SYDVKM. V gave up 4 bases and J gave up 4 bases; unmatched junction bases: 8. CDR3 length: 15 residues.

The rearrangement uses TRBV4-3 and TRBJ2-2; D not resolved. Germline V CDR1 and CDR2: LGHNA, YSLEER. V was shortened by 0 bases and J by 6 bases, with 11 bases between the two germline ends. The CDR3 contains 15 residues. The CDR3: CASSQDSIGPGELFF. CDR3 DNA sequence: TGCGCCAGCAGCCAAGATAGTATTGGTCCCGGGGAGCTGTTTTTT.

The chain couples TRBV6-4 to TRBJ2-2; D remains ambiguous. Trimming removed 3 bases at V and 3 bases at J, with 5 bases between. This CDR3 has 13 residues. CDR1 is MRHNA, CDR2 SNTAGT, per germline. The CDR3 protein is CASSETDTGELFF. Written as DNA, the CDR3 is TGTGCCAGCAGTGAGACTGACACCGGGGAGCTGTTTTTT.

The rearrangement joins TRBV10-3 to TRBJ1-3, with 8 bases matching TRBD1. Per germline, CDR1 ENHRY and CDR2 SYGVKD. The CDR3 runs to 15 residues. V lost 0 bases, J lost 4 bases, and 2 bases stayed unmatched. CDR3 loop: CAISESSGGGNTIYF. The CDR3 bases are TGTGCCATCAGTGAGTCGTCAGGGGGCGGAAACACCATATATTTT.

This clone was seen just once. The gene calls are TRBV28 and TRBJ2-5, with TRBD1 matching 8 bases. V gave up 5 bases and J gave up 4 bases; unmatched junction bases: 3. This CDR3 is built from 13 residues. Germline V gene lookup returns CDR1 MDHEN and CDR2 SYDVKM. Written as DNA, the CDR3 is TGTGCCAGCAGTAACACAGGGGGAGAGACCCAGTACTTC. Its protein is CASSNTGGETQYF.

The chain is built from TRBV21-1 and TRBJ2-7; TRBD2, the D gene given by the table, was not confirmed from the DNA. TRBV21-1 counts as a pseudogene. The CDR3 consists of 12 residues. The CDR3 loop reads CASSKSGYEQYF. The CDR3 nucleotides are TGTGCCAGCAGCAAATCGGGATACGAGCAGTACTTC.

This chain joins TRBV7-2 and TRBJ1-4; a possible D gene is TRBD1 (5 bases). Trimming shortened V by 8 bases and J by 4 bases, and 14 bases separated the two germline ends. CDR3 length equals 14 residues. The germline CDR1 and CDR2 sequences are SGHTA and FQGNSA. The DNA for the CDR3 is TGTGCCAGCGGACTAGGGGACGGTAATGAAAAACTGTTTTTT. Translating gives CASGLGDGNEKLFF.

This clone was picked up one time. The chain is built from TRBV7-9 and TRBJ1-1; 7 nucleotides line up with TRBD1. The CDR3 totals 15 residues. J gave up 0 bases and V 5 bases, and 6 bases lay outside the gene matches. Germline-derived CDR1 and CDR2 are SEHNR and FQNEAQ (reference sequence). This CDR3 is CASSPKQGMNTEAFF. The CDR3 coding sequence is TGTGCCAGCAGCCCAAAACAGGGGATGAACACTGAAGCTTTCTTT.

The chain couples TRBV3-1 (or the pseudogene TRBV3-2) to TRBJ2-1; 10 bases match TRBD2. The ends lost 5 bases at V and 6 bases at J; junction bases unmatched: 7. Germline CDR1 reads LGHDT; CDR2 reads YNNKEL (reference sequence). This CDR3 is 15 amino acids long. The chain's CDR3 is CASSSGLAALNEQFF. Here the CDR3 DNA reads TGTGCCAGCAGCTCCGGACTAGCGGCCCTCAATGAGCAGTTCTTC.